This is a list of T cell receptor beta chains from one sample in a study of sequential checkpoint blockade in melanoma. Assay used: immunoSEQ multiplex PCR; TCRdb lists only in-frame clones, some missing. The sample contains about 6,700 clones, 23% of which appear only once. The source material was tumor tissue (inferred from file names), sampled from a patient given nivolumab and ipilimumab in sequence. The receptors were sampled from a human donor with melanoma. The CDR3 runs from the conserved cysteine through the conserved F or W. D genes are given only for firm matches. Clone size is given for some rows only: seen once, a few or many times, or a class if the clone is expanded.

TRBV7-7	NA	TRBJ2-3	TRBD2	TGTGCCAGCAGCTTAGCGGGTCCTAGCGGGACCCTCACAGATACGCAGTATTTT	CASSLAGPSGTLTDTQYF
TRBV29-1	few	TRBJ1-3	NA	TGCAGCGTTGATTCTGAGGGATCCGGAAACACCATATATTTT	CSVDSEGSGNTIYF
TRBV11-3	many	TRBJ2-6	NA	TGTGCCAGCAGCTCGGACACAGTCTCTGGGGCCAACGTCCTGACTTTC	CASSSDTVSGANVLTF
TRBV11-3	NA	TRBJ1-3	TRBD1	TGTGCCAGCAGCATAGGGACAGGGAAGGCTGGAAACACCATATATTTT	CASSIGTGKAGNTIYF
TRBV15	few	TRBJ1-2	TRBD1	TGTGCCACCAGCAGAAAAGGGGCCAAAACAGGGGGCATGGGCTATGGCTACACCTTC	CATSRKGAKTGGMGYGYTF
TRBV19	NA	TRBJ1-2	TRBD1	TGTGCCAGTACGACCCGGACAGGCGCCTATGGCTACACCTTC	CASTTRTGAYGYTF
TRBV11-1	few	TRBJ2-1	NA	TGTGCCAGCAGCTTGGGAGGGACAGGTCGTGAGCAGTTCTTC	CASSLGGTGREQFF
TRBV6-8	few	TRBJ2-1	TRBD2	TGTGCCAGCAGTGACGGGGGGAGCTATGAGCAGTTCTTC	CASSDGGSYEQFF
TRBV11-3	medium-sized	TRBJ1-5	NA	TGTGCCAGCAGCTTGGGACCGAGCAATCAGCCCCAGCATTTT	CASSLGPSNQPQHF
TRBV4-1	few	TRBJ1-4	TRBD1	TGCGCCAGCAGCCTGGGACAGAGTTATGAAAAACTGTTTTTT	CASSLGQSYEKLFF
TRBV11-3	few	TRBJ2-6	NA	TGTGCCAGCAGCTTAGATACTGGGGCCAACGTCCTGACTTTC	CASSLDTGANVLTF
TRBV30	few	TRBJ1-1	NA	TGTGCCTGGAACTTTATCAGGGGCACTGAAGCTTTCTTT	CAWNFIRGTEAFF
TRBV19	few	TRBJ1-1	NA	TGTGCCACCAGGGGAGGGAACACTGAAGCTTTCTTT	CATRGGNTEAFF
TRBV7-4	many	TRBJ2-1	NA	TGTGCCAGCAGCTTCCCGCCTGGGGGTGAGCAGTTCTTC	CASSFPPGGEQFF
TRBV11-3	medium-sized	TRBJ2-3	TRBD1	TGTGCCAGCAGCCCCTCGGACAGGGGCACAGATACGCAGTATTTT	CASSPSDRGTDTQYF
TRBV19	NA	TRBJ2-1	NA	TGTGCCAGTAGCTGGGGCCCTACTAGCTCGGGGATCTCCTACAATGAGCAGTTCTTC	CASSWGPTSSGISYNEQFF
TRBV6-8	few	TRBJ2-3	NA	TGTGCCAGCAGTTACGACGCCAGAGCCTGGAGAGATACGCAGTATTTT	CASSYDARAWRDTQYF
TRBV7-5	NA	TRBJ1-3	NA	TGTGCCAGCACCATAGGTCCGTACTCTGGAAACACCATATATTTT	CASTIGPYSGNTIYF
TRBV11-3	many	TRBJ1-4	NA	TGTGCCAGCAGCTTAATTTTCAGTAGTCTCTCGGGTGAAAAACTGTTTTTT	CASSLIFSSLSGEKLFF
TRBV6-8	few	TRBJ2-1	NA	TGTGCCAGCAGTTACTTGGCTAGCGCCTCCTACAATGAGCAGTTCTTC	CASSYLASASYNEQFF
TRBV19	NA	TRBJ2-5	TRBD2	TGTGCCAGTAGTTTCGCGGGAGGGTCGACCCAGTACTTC	CASSFAGGSTQYF
TRBV22-1	few	TRBJ1-2	NA	TGTGCCAGCAGTTCACCGAGGACAGGGGGCATTCGTGGCTACACCTTC	CASSSPRTGGIRGYTF
TRBV6-8	few	TRBJ1-5	NA	TGTGCCAGCATGCAGGGGACCCTCAATCAGCCCCAGCATTTT	CASMQGTLNQPQHF
TRBV11-3	many	TRBJ2-3	TRBD2	TGTGCCAGCAGCCAACAAGGAGCGGGGTCAGATACGCAGTATTTT	CASSQQGAGSDTQYF
TRBV15	few	TRBJ1-1	NA	TGTGCCACCAGCGATCGGGGTGGGGGGAGATTCACTGAAGCTTTCTTT	CATSDRGGGRFTEAFF